The 17 T cell receptor beta chains reported below all come from one sample, sequenced in a study of sequential checkpoint blockade in melanoma. Specified treatment: randomized to nivolumab then ipilimumab (arm A) or the reverse (arm B). Measured with immunoSEQ multiplex PCR; TCRdb has only the in-frame clones, and not every one. The data contain some 19,000 clones, around 76% of them singletons. The material sequenced was CD8+ T cells sorted from blood (inferred from file names), taken from a patient given nivolumab and ipilimumab in sequence. All receptors come from a human donor with melanoma.

This clone was seen a handful of times. The gene calls are TRBV28 and TRBJ2-1, with 7 bases fitting TRBD2. With 2 bases clipped from V and 8 bases from J, the junction kept 6 bases outside the gene matches. Germline V gives CDR1 MDHEN, CDR2 SYDVKM. The CDR3 runs 14 residues. The CDR3 DNA follows: TGTGCCAGCAGTTTAGCGGGGGAGGCTCATGAGCAGTTCTTC. Amino acids: CASSLAGEAHEQFF. The full variable domain, with the rest looked up from reference TRBV28 and TRBJ2-1, is DVKVTQSSRYLVKRTGEKVFLECVQDMDHENMFWYRQDPGLGLRLIYFSYDVKMKEKGDIPEGYSVSREKKERFSLILESASTNQTSMYLCASSLAGEAHEQFFGPGTRLTVL.

The rearrangement uses TRBV21-1 and TRBJ2-6; the DNA was not compared with TRBD1, the D call given in the table. TRBV21-1 is a known pseudogene. The CDR3 sequence is 20 residues long. In DNA form, the CDR3 reads TGTGCCAGCCTCCTCGGGGACAGACCCTTACGTAGCTCTGGGGCCAACGTCCTGACTTTC. As protein: CASLLGDRPLRSSGANVLTF.

In regard to this clone: One end of the junction fails to match germline, which may point to a read error. This chain joins TRBV11-2 and TRBJ2-7; 14 bases are a match to TRBD2. The CDR3 is 18 residues long. CDR1 and CDR2 (germline): SGHAT, FQNNGV. This chain's CDR3 is CARSLEGTSGSQRDEQYF. The CDR3, as DNA: TGTGCCAGAAGCTTGGAAGGGACTAGCGGGAGTCAAAGGGACGAGCAGTACTTC.

This clone was seen more than once but under ten times. The V gene is TRBV7-9, the J gene TRBJ2-3; 7 bases line up with TRBD1. After removal of 5 bases from V and 1 base from J, the junction contained 6 bases not matched to a gene. Germline-derived CDR1 and CDR2 are SEHNR and FQNEAQ (reference sequence). The CDR3 runs to 15 residues. The CDR3 DNA sequence: TGTGCCAGCAGCCCAGGGGGTATTGGCACAGATACGCAGTATTTT. Translated: CASSPGGIGTDTQYF.

The chain combines TRBV6-5 with TRBJ2-7; no clear D. The germline V gene has CDR1 MNHEY and CDR2 SVGAGI. The CDR3 is 12 residues long. The germline V and J ends were trimmed by 6 bases and 0 bases, with 6 bases remaining between them. CDR3 in DNA: TGTGCCAGCAGCCCCGGCTCCTACGAGCAGTACTTC. Its translation: CASSPGSYEQYF.

This chain links TRBV7-9 with TRBJ1-1, with a weak D call TRBD1 (6 bases). The V gene lost 3 bases and the J gene lost 6 bases, with 11 bases spanning the gap. This CDR3 comprises 13 residues. The germline V gene encodes CDR1 SEHNR and CDR2 FQNEAQ (reference sequence). The CDR3 DNA sequence: TGTGCCAGCAGCTTCGGGGGGCGGCCTGAAGCTTTCTTT. Its protein product is CASSFGGRPEAFF. Complete variable domain (other parts from reference TRBV7-9 and TRBJ1-1): DTGVSQNPRHKITKRGQNVTFRCDPISEHNRLYWYRQTLGQGPEFLTYFQNEAQLEKSRLLSDRFSAERPKGSFSTLEIQRTEQGDSAMYLCASSFGGRPEAFFGQGTRLTVV.

The gene calls are TRBV27 and TRBJ2-7; D is perhaps TRBD1 (5 bases). Between the trimmed V and J ends, which lost 4 bases and 7 bases, there was a span of 11 bases. Germline values: CDR1 MNHEY, CDR2 SMNVEV (reference sequence). This CDR3 has 12 amino acids. Written as DNA, the CDR3 is TGTGCCAGCAGTTCCCAGGGTAGGGAGCAGTACTTC. As protein: CASSSQGREQYF.

This clone was recorded only once. This rearrangement joins TRBV9 to TRBJ2-1; 11 bases align to TRBD2. Per the germline V gene, CDR1 is SGDLS and CDR2 is YYNGEE. CDR3 length equals 15 residues. V lost 2 bases and J lost 9; bases outside the gene matches: 7. In DNA form, the CDR3 reads TGTGCCAGCAGCGTTGAGGGACTAGCGGATTTTGAGCAGTTCTTC. Translation gives CASSVEGLADFEQFF.

The chain has TRBV4-1 and TRBJ2-1; TRBD2 matches at 7 bases. Trimming cost V 0 bases and J 6 bases; bases outside gene matches: 5. Germline values: CDR1 MGHRA, CDR2 YSYEKL. CDR3 size: 15 residues. Here the CDR3 DNA reads TGCGCCAGCAGCCAAGATCGCTCGGGGGGCAATGAGCAGTTCTTC. Translated: CASSQDRSGGNEQFF.

This clone was seen only a few times. The chain joins TRBV2 to TRBJ1-2; TRBD1 agrees at 10 bases. The V and J ends lost 8 bases and 7 bases, in that order; junction bases with no gene match: 4. The germline V gene encodes CDR1 SNHLY and CDR2 FYNNEI. CDR3 size: 12 residues. CDR3 in amino acids: CASQTGGRGYTF. In DNA, the CDR3 is TGTGCCAGCCAGACAGGGGGCCGTGGCTACACCTTC.

The chain employs TRBV4-1 and TRBJ2-1, with D perhaps matching TRBD2 (6 bases). Trimming cost V 5 bases and J 10 bases, with 18 bases left between them. Germline V gene data show CDR1 as MGHRA and CDR2 as YSYEKL. CDR3 size: 14 residues. CDR3 amino acids: CASSGDSLLEEQFF. CDR3 coding DNA: TGCGCCAGCAGCGGGGACTCTTTGCTGGAAGAGCAGTTCTTC.

This clone counts as large (0.1 to 1%). J is TRBJ2-7 and V is TRBV6-1; 7 bases fit TRBD1. Germline CDR1 and CDR2: MNHNS and SASEGT. The CDR3 is 13 residues long. The V and J ends lost 7 bases and 6 bases, in that order; junction bases with no gene match: 9. CDR3 in DNA: TGTGCCAGCATAACAGGGGAATTCGGCGAGCAGTACTTC. Residues: CASITGEFGEQYF.

This clone was picked up a small number of times. The CDR3 protein is CASSQDHGQGSDEQYF. The CDR3 coding sequence is TGTGCCAGCAGCCAAGATCATGGACAGGGATCTGACGAGCAGTACTTC. The gene calls are TRBV5-5 and TRBJ2-7, with 8 positions matching TRBD1. This CDR3 contains 16 residues. Germline V gene lookup returns CDR1 SGHKS and CDR2 YYEKEE (reference sequence). Trimming removed 4 bases from V and 5 bases from J; junction bases left unmatched: 14.

This chain uses TRBV10-1 with TRBJ2-3; 10 bases align to TRBD2. CDR1 is WNHNN, CDR2 SYGVQD, per germline (reference sequence). The CDR3 has 14 residues. The J segment lost 6 bases and the V segment lost 4 bases, leaving 4 bases of the junction unmatched. The DNA for the CDR3 is TGCGCCAGCAGTGTCCGGACTAGCGGTGATACGCAGTATTTT. Protein product: CASSVRTSGDTQYF.

This clone has only one observation. This sequence joins TRBV9 and TRBJ2-7, with 7 bases fitting TRBD1. The CDR3 contains 16 residues. V gave up 3 bases and J gave up 5 bases; unmatched junction bases: 14. Germline CDR1 reads SGDLS; CDR2 reads YYNGEE. CDR3 sequence reads: CASSEGTALVGNEQYF. The CDR3 nucleotides read TGTGCCAGCAGCGAGGGGACAGCCCTTGTGGGGAACGAGCAGTACTTC.

The V gene is TRBV7-9, the J gene TRBJ2-7, with TRBD2 identical over 10 bases. Germline V gene sequence: CDR1 SEHNR, CDR2 FQNEAQ (reference sequence). This CDR3 has 14 amino acids. V shed 4 bases and J 4 bases; nucleotides not matched to a gene: 4. Here the CDR3 DNA reads TGTGCCAGCAGCTCGGCGGGACTAGCGTACGAGCAGTACTTC. Translation gives CASSSAGLAYEQYF.

About this clone itself: Distinct nucleotide sequences in the sample also encode this CDR3. The gene calls are TRBV6-4 and TRBJ1-5; 7 positions agree with TRBD1. V trimming: 3 bases; J trimming: 7 bases; junction bases outside the gene matches: 15. The CDR3 is made up of 17 amino acids. The germline CDR1 and CDR2 sequences are MRHNA and SNTAGT. DNA for the CDR3: TGTGCCAGCAGTGATCCAAAATCGGGACAGTTGGAGCAGCCCCAGCATTTT. The encoded protein is CASSDPKSGQLEQPQHF.